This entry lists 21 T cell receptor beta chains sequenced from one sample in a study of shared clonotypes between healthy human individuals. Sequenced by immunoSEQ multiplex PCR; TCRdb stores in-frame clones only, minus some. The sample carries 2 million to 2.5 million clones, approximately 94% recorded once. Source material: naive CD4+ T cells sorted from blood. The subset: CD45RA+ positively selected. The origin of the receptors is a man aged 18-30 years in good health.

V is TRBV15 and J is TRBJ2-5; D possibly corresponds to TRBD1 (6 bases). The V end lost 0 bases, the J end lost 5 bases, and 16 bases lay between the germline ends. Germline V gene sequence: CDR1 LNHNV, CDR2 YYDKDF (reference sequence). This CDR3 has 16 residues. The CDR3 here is CATSRDGSGVRETQYF. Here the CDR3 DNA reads TGTGCCACCAGCAGAGATGGGTCAGGGGTGAGGGAGACCCAGTACTTC.

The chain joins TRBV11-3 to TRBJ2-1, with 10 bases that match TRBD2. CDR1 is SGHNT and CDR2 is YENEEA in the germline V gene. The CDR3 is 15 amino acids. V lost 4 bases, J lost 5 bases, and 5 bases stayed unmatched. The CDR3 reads CASSSGTSANNEQFF. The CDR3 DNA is TGTGCCAGCAGCTCCGGGACTAGCGCCAACAATGAGCAGTTCTTC. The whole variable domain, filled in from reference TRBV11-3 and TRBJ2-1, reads EAGVVQSPRYKIIEKKQPVAFWCNPISGHNTLYWYLQNLGQGPELLIRYENEEAVDDSQLPKDRFSAERLKGVDSTLKIQPAELGDSAVYLCASSSGTSANNEQFFGPGTRLTVL.

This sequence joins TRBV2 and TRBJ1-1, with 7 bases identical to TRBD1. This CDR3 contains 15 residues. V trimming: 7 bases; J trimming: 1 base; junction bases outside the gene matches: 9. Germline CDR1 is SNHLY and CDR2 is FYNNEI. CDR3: CASTRDSLQNTEAFF. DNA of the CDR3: TGTGCCAGCACTAGGGACAGTCTACAGAACACTGAAGCTTTCTTT.

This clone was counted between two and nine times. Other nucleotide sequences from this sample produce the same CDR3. This CDR3 is CASSPGQGNEKLFF. The CDR3 region has the DNA TGCGCCAGCAGCCCGGGACAGGGAAATGAAAAACTGTTTTTT. V gene TRBV5-1 combines with J gene TRBJ1-4, with 9 bases fitting TRBD1. There are 14 residues in the CDR3. Trimming took 4 bases from V and 5 from J; bases not matched to a gene: 3. Germline CDR1 SGHRS, CDR2 YFSETQ.

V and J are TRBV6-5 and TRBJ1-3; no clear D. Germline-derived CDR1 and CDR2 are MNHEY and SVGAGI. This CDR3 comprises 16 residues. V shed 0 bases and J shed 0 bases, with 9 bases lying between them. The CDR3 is CASSYSTPSSGNTIYF. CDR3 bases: TGTGCCAGCAGTTACTCGACTCCAAGCTCTGGAAACACCATATATTTT.

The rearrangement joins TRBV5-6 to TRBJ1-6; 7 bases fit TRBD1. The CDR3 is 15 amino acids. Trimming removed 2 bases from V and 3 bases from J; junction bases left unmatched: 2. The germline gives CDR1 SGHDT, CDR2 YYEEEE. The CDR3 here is CASSFGQVYNSPLHF. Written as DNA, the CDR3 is TGTGCCAGCAGCTTTGGACAGGTCTATAATTCACCCCTCCACTTT.

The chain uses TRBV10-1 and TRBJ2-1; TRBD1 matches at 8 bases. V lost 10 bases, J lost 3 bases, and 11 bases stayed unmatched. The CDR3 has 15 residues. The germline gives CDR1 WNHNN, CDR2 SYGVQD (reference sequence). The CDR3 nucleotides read TGCGCCACCTCGCCGAGACAGGGGAACTACAATGAGCAGTTCTTC. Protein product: CATSPRQGNYNEQFF.

The CDR3 spells CAITKGGWTGELFF. CDR3 in DNA: TGTGCCATCACCAAGGGGGGTTGGACCGGGGAGCTGTTTTTT. V and J are TRBV10-3 and TRBJ2-2, with D perhaps given as TRBD1 or TRBD2 (6 bases each). From germline, CDR1 is ENHRY and CDR2 SYGVKD. V lost 7 bases and J 5 bases, leaving 14 bases between the germline ends. This CDR3 spans 14 amino acids.

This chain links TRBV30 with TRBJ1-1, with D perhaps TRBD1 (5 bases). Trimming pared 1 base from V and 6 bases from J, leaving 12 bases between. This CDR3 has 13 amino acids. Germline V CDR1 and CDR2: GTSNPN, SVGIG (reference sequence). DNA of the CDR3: TGTGCCTGGAGTGGGGGCAAGCCGGCTGAAGCTTTCTTT. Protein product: CAWSGGKPAEAFF.

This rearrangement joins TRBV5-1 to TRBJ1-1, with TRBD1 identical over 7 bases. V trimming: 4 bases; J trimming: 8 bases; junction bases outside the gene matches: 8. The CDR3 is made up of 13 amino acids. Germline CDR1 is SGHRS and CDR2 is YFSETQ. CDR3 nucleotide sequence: TGCGCCAGCAGCCTACGACAGGGAGGCGAAGCTTTCTTT. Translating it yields CASSLRQGGEAFF.

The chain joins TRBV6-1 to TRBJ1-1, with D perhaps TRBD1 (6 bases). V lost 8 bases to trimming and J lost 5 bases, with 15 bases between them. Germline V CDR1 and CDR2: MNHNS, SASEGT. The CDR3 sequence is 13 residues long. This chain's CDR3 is CASLIQGVTEAFF. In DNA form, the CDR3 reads TGTGCCAGCCTCATACAGGGAGTTACTGAAGCTTTCTTT.

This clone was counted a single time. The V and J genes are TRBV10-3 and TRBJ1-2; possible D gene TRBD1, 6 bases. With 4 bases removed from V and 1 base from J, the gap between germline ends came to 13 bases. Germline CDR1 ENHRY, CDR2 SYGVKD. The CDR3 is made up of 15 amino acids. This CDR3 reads CAISVSGDINYGYTF. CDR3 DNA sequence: TGTGCCATCAGTGTCTCCGGGGACATTAACTATGGCTACACCTTC.

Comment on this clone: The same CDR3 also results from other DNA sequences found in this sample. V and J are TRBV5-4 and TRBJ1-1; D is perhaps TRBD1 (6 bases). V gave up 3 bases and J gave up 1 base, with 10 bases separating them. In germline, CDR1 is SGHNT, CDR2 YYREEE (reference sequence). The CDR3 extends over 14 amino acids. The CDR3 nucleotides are TGTGCCAGCAGCTCCAGGACAGCGAACACTGAAGCTTTCTTT. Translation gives CASSSRTANTEAFF.

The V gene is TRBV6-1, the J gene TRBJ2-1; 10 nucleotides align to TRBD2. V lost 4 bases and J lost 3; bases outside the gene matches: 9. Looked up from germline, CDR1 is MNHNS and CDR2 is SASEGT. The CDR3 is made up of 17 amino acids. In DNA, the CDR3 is TGTGCCAGCAGTGTCCTAGCGGGAGCCTCCGGCTACAATGAGCAGTTCTTC. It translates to CASSVLAGASGYNEQFF.

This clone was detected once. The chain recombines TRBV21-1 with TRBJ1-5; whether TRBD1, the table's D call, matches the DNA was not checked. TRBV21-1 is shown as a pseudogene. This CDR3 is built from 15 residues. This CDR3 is CASSKGGDRVQPQHF. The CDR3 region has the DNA TGTGCCAGCAGCAAAGGAGGGGACAGGGTTCAGCCCCAGCATTTT.

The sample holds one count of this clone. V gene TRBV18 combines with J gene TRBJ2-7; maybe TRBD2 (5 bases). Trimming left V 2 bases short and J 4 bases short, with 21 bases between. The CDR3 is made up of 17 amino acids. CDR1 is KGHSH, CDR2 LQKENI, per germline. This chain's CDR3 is CASSPSVREGPLYEQYF. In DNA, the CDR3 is TGTGCCAGCTCACCAAGTGTACGGGAAGGACCCCTTTACGAGCAGTACTTC.

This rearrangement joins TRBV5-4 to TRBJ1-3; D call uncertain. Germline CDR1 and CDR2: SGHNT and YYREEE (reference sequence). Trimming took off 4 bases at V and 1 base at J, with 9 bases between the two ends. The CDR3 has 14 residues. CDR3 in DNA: TGTGCCAGCAGCCCGTGGGGTTCTGGAAACACCATATATTTT. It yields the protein CASSPWGSGNTIYF.

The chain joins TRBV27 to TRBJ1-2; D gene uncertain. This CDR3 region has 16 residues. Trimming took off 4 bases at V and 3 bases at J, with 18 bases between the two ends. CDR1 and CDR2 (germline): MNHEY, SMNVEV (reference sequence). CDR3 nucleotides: TGTGCCAGCAGTTCTACCCCCCCTGGGAGGCACTATGGCTACACCTTC. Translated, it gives CASSSTPPGRHYGYTF.

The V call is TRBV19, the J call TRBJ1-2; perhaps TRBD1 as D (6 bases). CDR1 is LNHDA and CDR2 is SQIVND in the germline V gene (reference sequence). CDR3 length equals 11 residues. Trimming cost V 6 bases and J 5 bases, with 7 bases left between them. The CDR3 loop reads CASRDRYGYTF. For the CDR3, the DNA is TGTGCCAGTAGGGACAGATATGGCTACACCTTC.

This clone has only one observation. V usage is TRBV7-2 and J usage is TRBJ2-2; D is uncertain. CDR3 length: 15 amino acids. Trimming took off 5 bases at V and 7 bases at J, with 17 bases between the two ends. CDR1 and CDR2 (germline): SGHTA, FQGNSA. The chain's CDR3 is CASSVGARQGGELFF. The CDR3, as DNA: TGTGCCAGCAGCGTAGGAGCAAGACAAGGCGGGGAGCTGTTTTTT. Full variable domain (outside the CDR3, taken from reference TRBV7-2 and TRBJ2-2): GAGVSQSPSNKVTEKGKDVELRCDPISGHTALYWYRQSLGQGLEFLIYFQGNSAPDKSGLPSDRFSAERTGGSVSTLTIQRTQQEDSAVYLCASSVGARQGGELFFGEGSRLTVL.

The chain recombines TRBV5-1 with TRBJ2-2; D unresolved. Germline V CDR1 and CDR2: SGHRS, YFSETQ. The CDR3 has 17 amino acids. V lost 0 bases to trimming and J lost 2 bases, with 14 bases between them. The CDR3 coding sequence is TGCGCCAGCAGCTTGGAGCCTATTCAAACCAACACCGGGGAGCTGTTTTTT. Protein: CASSLEPIQTNTGELFF.